The 13 T cell receptor beta chains given below trace back to one sample, sequenced in a study of blood T cell repertoires in COVID-19. The repertoire was sequenced with immunoSEQ multiplex PCR; TCRdb's copy has only in-frame clones and lacks some. The table has about 230,000 clones, about 85% seen once. The sequenced sample consisted of peripheral blood. These receptors were taken from a man aged 35 to 55 with acute or convalescent COVID-19.

The chain recombines TRBV28 with TRBJ2-7, with D possibly TRBD2 on 5 matching bases. CDR3 length equals 13 residues. Between the trimmed V and J ends, which lost 2 bases and 1 base, there was a span of 6 bases. Germline CDR1 and CDR2: MDHEN and SYDVKM. CDR3 bases: TGTGCCAGCAGTTTAGGGGAGTCCTACGAGCAGTACTTC. This sequence encodes CASSLGESYEQYF. Full variable domain (rest looked up from reference TRBV28 and TRBJ2-7): DVKVTQSSRYLVKRTGEKVFLECVQDMDHENMFWYRQDPGLGLRLIYFSYDVKMKEKGDIPEGYSVSREKKERFSLILESASTNQTSMYLCASSLGESYEQYFGPGTRLTVT.

The rearrangement uses TRBV11-2 and TRBJ2-7; D perhaps matches TRBD1 (5 bases). Germline-derived CDR1 and CDR2 are SGHAT and FQNNGV. Trimming took off 3 bases at V and 1 base at J, with 10 bases between the two ends. The CDR3 runs 14 residues. DNA for the CDR3: TGTGCCAGCAGCTTGGGGCCGTATTCCTACGAGCAGTACTTC. It specifies CASSLGPYSYEQYF.

The gene calls are TRBV3-1 (or the pseudogene TRBV3-2) and TRBJ1-2; D is unclear. Germline CDR1 is LGHDT and CDR2 is YNNKEL (reference sequence). This CDR3 is 13 amino acids long. V was shortened by 4 bases and J by 8 bases, with 14 bases between the two germline ends. The CDR3 sequence: CASSRGPGEGYTF. The CDR3, as DNA: TGTGCCAGCAGCCGCGGACCGGGAGAAGGCTACACCTTC.

The rearrangement links TRBV3-1 (or the pseudogene TRBV3-2) to TRBJ1-4; D gene ambiguous. The V end lost 0 bases, the J end lost 5 bases, and 7 bases lay between the germline ends. In germline, CDR1 is LGHDT, CDR2 YNNKEL (reference sequence). The CDR3 extends over 14 amino acids. Here the CDR3 DNA reads TGTGCCAGCAGCCAAGAAGCCCTAAATGAAAAACTGTTTTTT. Protein product: CASSQEALNEKLFF.

The rearrangement uses TRBV7-2 and TRBJ1-4, with 7 bases fitting TRBD1. This CDR3 region has 15 residues. The trim removed 2 bases at V and 6 bases at J, leaving 6 bases unmatched. From germline, CDR1 is SGHTA and CDR2 FQGNSA. DNA of the CDR3: TGTGCCAGCAGCTTAATGGGGGACAGTGATGAAAAACTGTTTTTT. This encodes CASSLMGDSDEKLFF. Drawing the rest from reference TRBV7-2 and TRBJ1-4, the complete variable domain is GAGVSQSPSNKVTEKGKDVELRCDPISGHTALYWYRQSLGQGLEFLIYFQGNSAPDKSGLPSDRFSAERTGGSVSTLTIQRTQQEDSAVYLCASSLMGDSDEKLFFGSGTQLSVL.

This clone was counted once. As DNA, the CDR3 is TGTGCCAGCAGTTCCTCTGGCGGGGGGGCAGGGGATACGCAGTATTTT. Its protein is CASSSSGGGAGDTQYF. The rearrangement uses TRBV6-5 and TRBJ2-3, with TRBD2 matching 9 bases. This CDR3 is 16 amino acids long. Germline-derived CDR1 and CDR2 are MNHEY and SVGAGI. V gave up 4 bases and J gave up 6 bases; unmatched junction bases: 11.

This chain joins TRBV9 and TRBJ1-1, with TRBD1 matching over 8 bases. The CDR3 runs 15 residues. Germline CDR1 and CDR2: SGDLS and YYNGEE. With 4 bases clipped from V and 2 bases from J, the junction kept 7 bases outside the gene matches. The CDR3 DNA reads TGTGCCAGCAGCCTCTCTGGACAGGGTAACACTGAAGCTTTCTTT. Translation: CASSLSGQGNTEAFF. Together with reference TRBV9 and TRBJ1-1, the CDR3 gives the full variable domain: DSGVTQTPKHLITATGQRVTLRCSPRSGDLSVYWYQQSLDQGLQFLIQYYNGEERAKGNILERFSAQQFPDLHSELNLSSLELGDSALYFCASSLSGQGNTEAFFGQGTRLTVV.

The CDR3 nucleotides are TGTGCCTGGAGTCTCACGGGATCTACAGGGGCAGATACGCAGTATTTT. This gives the protein CAWSLTGSTGADTQYF. The chain uses TRBV30 and TRBJ2-3; 7 bases align to TRBD1. Germline loops: CDR1 GTSNPN, CDR2 SVGIG (reference sequence). CDR3 length: 16 residues. V shed 2 bases, J shed 4 bases, and the junction held 12 bases outside the gene matches.

The chain links TRBV2 to TRBJ1-3; 9 bases line up with TRBD1. V trimming: 8 bases; J trimming: 0 bases; junction bases outside the gene matches: 8. Per the germline V gene, CDR1 is SNHLY and CDR2 is FYNNEI. CDR3 length: 16 residues. Here the CDR3 DNA reads TGTGCCAGCTGTGGGACAGGGAAGAGCTCTGGAAACACCATATATTTT. It translates to CASCGTGKSSGNTIYF.

V and J are TRBV5-1 and TRBJ1-2, with TRBD1 matching 7 bases. Trimming cost V 4 bases and J 5 bases; bases outside gene matches: 8. Looked up from germline, CDR1 is SGHRS and CDR2 is YFSETQ. The CDR3 spans 14 residues. The CDR3 sequence is CASSTTTGSYGYTF. For the CDR3, the DNA is TGCGCCAGCAGCACGACGACAGGGAGTTATGGCTACACCTTC.

The chain joins TRBV12-3 or TRBV12-4 to TRBJ2-1, with a tentative D call TRBD1 (6 bases). Trimming removed 6 bases at V and 10 bases at J, with 13 bases between. The CDR3 contains 12 residues. The CDR3, as DNA: TGTGCCAGCAGGTCAGGGGCAAGGGAGCAGTTCTTC. This codes for CASRSGAREQFF.

The chain uses TRBV3-1 (or the pseudogene TRBV3-2) and TRBJ1-1; no reliable D call. V shed 3 bases and J shed 5 bases, with 7 bases lying between them. There are 12 residues in the CDR3. The germline CDR1 and CDR2 sequences are LGHDT and YNNKEL (reference sequence). CDR3 loop: CASSHSTTEAFF. For the CDR3, the DNA is TGTGCCAGCAGCCACAGTACAACTGAAGCTTTCTTT.

The V and J genes are TRBV2 and TRBJ1-2; no definite D call. V lost 5 bases and J 3 bases, leaving 22 bases between the germline ends. This CDR3 comprises 17 residues. Germline lookup yields CDR1 SNHLY and CDR2 FYNNEI. The CDR3 spells CASSPFLTTGKHYGYTF. As DNA, the CDR3 is TGTGCCAGCAGTCCCTTTCTAACGACGGGGAAACACTATGGCTACACCTTC.